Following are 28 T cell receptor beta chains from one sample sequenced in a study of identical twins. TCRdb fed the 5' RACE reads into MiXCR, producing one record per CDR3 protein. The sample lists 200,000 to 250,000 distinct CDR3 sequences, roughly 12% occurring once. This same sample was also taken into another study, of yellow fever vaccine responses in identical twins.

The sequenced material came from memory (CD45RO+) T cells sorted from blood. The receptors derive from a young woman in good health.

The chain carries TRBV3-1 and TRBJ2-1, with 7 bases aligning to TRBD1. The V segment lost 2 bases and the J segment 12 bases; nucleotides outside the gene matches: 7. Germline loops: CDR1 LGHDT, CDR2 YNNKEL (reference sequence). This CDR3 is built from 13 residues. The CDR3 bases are TGTGCCAGCAGCCAAAGTAGACAGGGTGGGCAGTTCTTC. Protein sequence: CASSQSRQGGQFF.

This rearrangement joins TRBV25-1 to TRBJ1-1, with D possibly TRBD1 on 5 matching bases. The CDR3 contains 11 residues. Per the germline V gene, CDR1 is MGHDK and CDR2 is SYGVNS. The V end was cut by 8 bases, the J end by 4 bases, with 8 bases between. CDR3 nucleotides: TGTGCCAGCGGGGGGGGCACTGAAGCTTTCTTT. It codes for CASGGGTEAFF. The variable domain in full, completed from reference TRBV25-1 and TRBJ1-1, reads EADIYQTPRYLVIGTGKKITLECSQTMGHDKMYWYQQDPGMELHLIHYSYGVNSTEKGDLSSESTVSRIRTEHFPLTLESARPSHTSQYLCASGGGTEAFFGQGTRLTVV.

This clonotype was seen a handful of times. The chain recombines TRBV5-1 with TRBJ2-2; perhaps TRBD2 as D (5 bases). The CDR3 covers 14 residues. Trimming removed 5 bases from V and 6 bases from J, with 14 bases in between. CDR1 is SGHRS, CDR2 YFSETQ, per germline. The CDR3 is CASSTGVGAGELFF. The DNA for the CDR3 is TGCGCCAGCAGTACCGGGGTGGGCGCCGGGGAGCTGTTTTTT.

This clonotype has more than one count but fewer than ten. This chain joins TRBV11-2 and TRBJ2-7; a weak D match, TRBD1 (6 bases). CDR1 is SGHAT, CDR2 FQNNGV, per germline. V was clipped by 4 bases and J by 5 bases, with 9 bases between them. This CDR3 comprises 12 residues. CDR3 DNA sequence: TGTGCCAGCAGCTCTACAGGGAACGAGCAGTACTTC. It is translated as CASSSTGNEQYF.

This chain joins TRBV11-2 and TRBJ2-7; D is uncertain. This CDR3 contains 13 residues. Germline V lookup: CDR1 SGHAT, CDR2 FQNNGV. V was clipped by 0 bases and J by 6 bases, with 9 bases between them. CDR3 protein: CASSLDRLLEQYF. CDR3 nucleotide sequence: TGTGCCAGCAGCTTAGATCGGCTCCTCGAGCAGTACTTC. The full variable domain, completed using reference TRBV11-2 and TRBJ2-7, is EAGVAQSPRYKIIEKRQSVAFWCNPISGHATLYWYQQILGQGPKLLIQFQNNGVVDDSQLPKDRFSAERLKGVDSTLKIQPAKLEDSAVYLCASSLDRLLEQYFGPGTRLTVT.

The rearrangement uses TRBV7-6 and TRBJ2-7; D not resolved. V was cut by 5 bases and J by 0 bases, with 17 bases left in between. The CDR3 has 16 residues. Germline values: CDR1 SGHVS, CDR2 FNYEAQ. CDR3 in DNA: TGTGCCAGCAGCCTCAACAGTTGGGGAATCTCCTACGAGCAGTACTTC. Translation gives CASSLNSWGISYEQYF.

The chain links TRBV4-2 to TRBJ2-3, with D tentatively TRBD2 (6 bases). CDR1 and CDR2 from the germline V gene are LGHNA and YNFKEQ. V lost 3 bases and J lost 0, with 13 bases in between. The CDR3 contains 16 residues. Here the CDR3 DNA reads TGTGCCAGCAGCCAGCGGGACTGCTCTAGCACAGATACGCAGTATTTT. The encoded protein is CASSQRDCSSTDTQYF.

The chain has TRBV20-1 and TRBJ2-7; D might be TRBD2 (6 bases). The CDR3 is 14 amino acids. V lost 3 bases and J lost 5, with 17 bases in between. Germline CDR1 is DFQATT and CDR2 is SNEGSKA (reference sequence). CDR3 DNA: TGCAGTGCTAGCCCACCTCGGGGAGGTCACGAGCAGTACTTC. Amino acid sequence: CSASPPRGGHEQYF.

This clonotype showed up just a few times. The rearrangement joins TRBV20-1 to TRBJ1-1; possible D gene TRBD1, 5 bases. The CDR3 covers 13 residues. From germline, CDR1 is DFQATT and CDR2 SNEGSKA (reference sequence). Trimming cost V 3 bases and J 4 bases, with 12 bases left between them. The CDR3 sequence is CSASNSGGTEAFF. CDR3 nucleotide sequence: TGCAGTGCTAGCAACAGCGGGGGCACTGAAGCTTTCTTT.

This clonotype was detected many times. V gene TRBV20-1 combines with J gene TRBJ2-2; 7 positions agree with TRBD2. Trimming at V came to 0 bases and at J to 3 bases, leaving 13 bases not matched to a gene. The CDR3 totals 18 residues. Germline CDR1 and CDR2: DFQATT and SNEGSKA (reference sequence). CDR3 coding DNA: TGCAGTGCTAGAGATTTATGGGACGGGGGGATCCACACCGGGGAGCTGTTTTTT. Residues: CSARDLWDGGIHTGELFF.

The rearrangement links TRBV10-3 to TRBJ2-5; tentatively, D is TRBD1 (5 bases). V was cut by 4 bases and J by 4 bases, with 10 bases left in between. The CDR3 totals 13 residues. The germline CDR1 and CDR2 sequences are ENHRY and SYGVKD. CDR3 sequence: CAISGGRAETQYF. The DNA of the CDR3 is TGTGCCATCAGTGGTGGCAGGGCAGAGACCCAGTACTTC.

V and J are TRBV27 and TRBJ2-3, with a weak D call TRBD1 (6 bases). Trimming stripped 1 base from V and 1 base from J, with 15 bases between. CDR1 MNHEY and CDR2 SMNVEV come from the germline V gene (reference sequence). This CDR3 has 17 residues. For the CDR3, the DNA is TGTGCCAGCAGTTTATTTGGGGGCGACCCCGGCACAGATACGCAGTATTTT. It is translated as CASSLFGGDPGTDTQYF.

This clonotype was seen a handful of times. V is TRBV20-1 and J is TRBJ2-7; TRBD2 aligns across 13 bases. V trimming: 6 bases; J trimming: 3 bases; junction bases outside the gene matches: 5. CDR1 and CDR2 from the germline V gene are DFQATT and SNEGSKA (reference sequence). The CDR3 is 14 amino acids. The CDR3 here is CSARTSGGVYEQYF. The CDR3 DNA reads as TGCAGTGCAAGAACTAGCGGGGGGGTCTACGAGCAGTACTTC.

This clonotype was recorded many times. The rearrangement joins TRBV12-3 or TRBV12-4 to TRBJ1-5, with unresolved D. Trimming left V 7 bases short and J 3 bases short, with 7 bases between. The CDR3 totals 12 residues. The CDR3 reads CASTNNNQPQHF. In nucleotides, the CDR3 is TGTGCCAGCACAAATAACAATCAGCCCCAGCATTTT.

CDR3 DNA sequence: TGTGCCAGCAGCCTCGTCCTTTGGCAGGGGCGCACAGATACGCAGTATTTT. The encoded protein is CASSLVLWQGRTDTQYF. The chain combines TRBV7-8 with TRBJ2-3, with a possible D match to TRBD1 (6 bases). Trimming cost V 5 bases and J 1 base, with 19 bases left between them. The CDR3 is 17 residues long. Germline CDR1 reads SGHVS; CDR2 reads FQNEAQ. The entire variable domain, with the rest obtained from reference TRBV7-8 and TRBJ2-3, is as follows: GAGVSQSPRYKVAKRGQDVALRCDPISGHVSLFWYQQALGQGPEFLTYFQNEAQLDKSGLPSDRFFAERPEGSVSTLKIQRTQQEDSAVYLCASSLVLWQGRTDTQYFGPGTRLTVL.

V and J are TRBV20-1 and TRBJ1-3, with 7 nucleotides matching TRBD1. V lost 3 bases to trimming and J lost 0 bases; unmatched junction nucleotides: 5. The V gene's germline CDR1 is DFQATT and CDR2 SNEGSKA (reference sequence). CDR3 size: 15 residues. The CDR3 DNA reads TGCAGTGCTAGCTCGGGACAGTACTCTGGAAACACCATATATTTT. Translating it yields CSASSGQYSGNTIYF.

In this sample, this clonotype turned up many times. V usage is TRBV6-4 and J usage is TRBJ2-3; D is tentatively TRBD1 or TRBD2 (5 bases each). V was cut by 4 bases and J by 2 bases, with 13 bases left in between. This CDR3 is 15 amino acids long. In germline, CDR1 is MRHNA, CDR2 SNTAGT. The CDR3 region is CASSGDGGDTDTQYF. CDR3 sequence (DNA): TGTGCCAGCAGTGGGGACGGCGGAGACACAGATACGCAGTATTTT.

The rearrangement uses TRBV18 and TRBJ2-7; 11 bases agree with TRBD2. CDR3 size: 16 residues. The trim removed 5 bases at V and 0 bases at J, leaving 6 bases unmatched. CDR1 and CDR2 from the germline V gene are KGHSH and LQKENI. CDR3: CASSAPTSGGSYEQYF. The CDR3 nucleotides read TGTGCCAGCTCAGCTCCAACTAGCGGGGGCTCCTACGAGCAGTACTTC. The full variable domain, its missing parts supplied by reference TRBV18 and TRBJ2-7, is NAGVMQNPRHLVRRRGQEARLRCSPMKGHSHVYWYRQLPEEGLKFMVYLQKENIIDESGMPKERFSAEFPKEGPSILRIQQVVRGDSAAYFCASSAPTSGGSYEQYFGPGTRLTVT.

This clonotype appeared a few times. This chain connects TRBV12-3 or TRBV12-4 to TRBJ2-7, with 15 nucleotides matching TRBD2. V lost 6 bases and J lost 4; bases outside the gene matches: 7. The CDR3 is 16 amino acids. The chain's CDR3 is CASRLTGTSGRYEQYF. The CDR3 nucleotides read TGTGCCAGCAGACTAACGGGGACTAGCGGGAGGTACGAGCAGTACTTC.

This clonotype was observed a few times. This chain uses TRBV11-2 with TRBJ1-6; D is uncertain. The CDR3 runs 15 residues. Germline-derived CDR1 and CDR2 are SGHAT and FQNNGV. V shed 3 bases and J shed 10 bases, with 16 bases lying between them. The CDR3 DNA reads TGTGCCAGCAGCTTCCGAGCGGGCGGTTGGTCACCCCTCCACTTT. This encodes CASSFRAGGWSPLHF. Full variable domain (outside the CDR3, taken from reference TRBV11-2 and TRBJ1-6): EAGVAQSPRYKIIEKRQSVAFWCNPISGHATLYWYQQILGQGPKLLIQFQNNGVVDDSQLPKDRFSAERLKGVDSTLKIQPAKLEDSAVYLCASSFRAGGWSPLHFGNGTRLTVT.

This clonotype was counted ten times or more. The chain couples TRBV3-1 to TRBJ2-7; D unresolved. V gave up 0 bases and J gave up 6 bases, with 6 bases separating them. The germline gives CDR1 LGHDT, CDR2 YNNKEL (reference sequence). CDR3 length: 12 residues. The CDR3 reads CASSQEAREQYF. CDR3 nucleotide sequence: TGTGCCAGCAGCCAAGAGGCGCGCGAGCAGTACTTC.

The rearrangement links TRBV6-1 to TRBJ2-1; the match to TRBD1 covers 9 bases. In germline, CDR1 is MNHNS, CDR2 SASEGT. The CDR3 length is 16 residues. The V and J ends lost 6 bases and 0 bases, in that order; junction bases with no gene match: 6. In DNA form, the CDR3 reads TGTGCCAGCAGGGTCGGACAGGGGAGCTCCTACAATGAGCAGTTCTTC. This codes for CASRVGQGSSYNEQFF.

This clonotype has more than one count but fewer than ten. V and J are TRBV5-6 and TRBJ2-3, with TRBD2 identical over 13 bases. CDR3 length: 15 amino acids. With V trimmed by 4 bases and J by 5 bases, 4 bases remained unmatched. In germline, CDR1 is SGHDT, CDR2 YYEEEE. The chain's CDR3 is CASSEGTSGKDTQYF. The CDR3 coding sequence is TGTGCCAGCAGCGAAGGGACTAGCGGGAAAGATACGCAGTATTTT. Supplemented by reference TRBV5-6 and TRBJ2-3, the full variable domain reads DAGVTQSPTHLIKTRGQQVTLRCSPKSGHDTVSWYQQALGQGPQFIFQYYEEEERQRGNFPDRFSGHQFPNYSSELNVNALLLGDSALYLCASSEGTSGKDTQYFGPGTRLTVL.

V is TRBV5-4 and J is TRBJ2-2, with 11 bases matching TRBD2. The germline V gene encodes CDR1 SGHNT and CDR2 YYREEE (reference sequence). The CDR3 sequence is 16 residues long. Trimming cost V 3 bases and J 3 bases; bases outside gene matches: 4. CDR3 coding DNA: TGTGCCAGCAGCTCTGGGACTAGCGGCCACACCGGGGAGCTGTTTTTT. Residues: CASSSGTSGHTGELFF.

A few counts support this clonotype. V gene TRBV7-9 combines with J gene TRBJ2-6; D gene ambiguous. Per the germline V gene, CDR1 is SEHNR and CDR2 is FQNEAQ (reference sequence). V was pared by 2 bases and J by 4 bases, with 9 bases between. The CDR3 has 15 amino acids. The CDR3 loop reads CASSLLGTGANVLTF. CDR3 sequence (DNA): TGTGCCAGCAGCTTATTGGGCACCGGGGCCAACGTCCTGACTTTC. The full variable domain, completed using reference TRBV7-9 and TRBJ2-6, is DTGVSQNPRHKITKRGQNVTFRCDPISEHNRLYWYRQTLGQGPEFLTYFQNEAQLEKSRLLSDRFSAERPKGSFSTLEIQRTEQGDSAMYLCASSLLGTGANVLTFGAGSRLTVL.

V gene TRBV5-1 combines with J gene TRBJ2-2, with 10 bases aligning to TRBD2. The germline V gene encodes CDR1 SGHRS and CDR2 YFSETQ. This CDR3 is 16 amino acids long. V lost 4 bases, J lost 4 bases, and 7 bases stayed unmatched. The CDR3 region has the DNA TGCGCCAGCAGCAACCCGGGACTAGCGATCACCGGGGAGCTGTTTTTT. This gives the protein CASSNPGLAITGELFF.

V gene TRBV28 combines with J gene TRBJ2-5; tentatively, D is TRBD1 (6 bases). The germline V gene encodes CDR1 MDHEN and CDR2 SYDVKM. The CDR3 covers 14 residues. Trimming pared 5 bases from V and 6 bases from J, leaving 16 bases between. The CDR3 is CASSGIGQRKTQYF. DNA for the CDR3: TGTGCCAGCAGTGGCATTGGACAGCGAAAGACCCAGTACTTC.

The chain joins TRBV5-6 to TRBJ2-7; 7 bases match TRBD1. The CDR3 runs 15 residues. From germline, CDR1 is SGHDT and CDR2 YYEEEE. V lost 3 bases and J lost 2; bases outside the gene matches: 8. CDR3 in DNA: TGTGCCAGCAGCTCGGTGGGGACAGTCCCCTACGAGCAGTACTTC. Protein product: CASSSVGTVPYEQYF.